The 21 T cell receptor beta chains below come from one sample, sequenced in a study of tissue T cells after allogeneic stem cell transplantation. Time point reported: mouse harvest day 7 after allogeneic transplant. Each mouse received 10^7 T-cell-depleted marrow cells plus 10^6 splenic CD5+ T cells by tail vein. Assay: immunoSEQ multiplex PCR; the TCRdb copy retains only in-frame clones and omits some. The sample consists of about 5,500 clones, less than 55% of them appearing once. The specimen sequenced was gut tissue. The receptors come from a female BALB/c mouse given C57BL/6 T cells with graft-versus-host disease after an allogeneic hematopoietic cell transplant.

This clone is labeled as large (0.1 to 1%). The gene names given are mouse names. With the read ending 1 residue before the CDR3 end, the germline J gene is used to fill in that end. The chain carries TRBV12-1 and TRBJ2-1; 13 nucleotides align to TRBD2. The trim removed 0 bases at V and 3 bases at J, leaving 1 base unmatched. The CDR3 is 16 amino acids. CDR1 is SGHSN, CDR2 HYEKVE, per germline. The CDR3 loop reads CASSLGLGGRYAEQFF. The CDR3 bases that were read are TGTGCCAGCTCTCTCGGACTGGGGGGGCGCTATGCTGAGCAGTTC.

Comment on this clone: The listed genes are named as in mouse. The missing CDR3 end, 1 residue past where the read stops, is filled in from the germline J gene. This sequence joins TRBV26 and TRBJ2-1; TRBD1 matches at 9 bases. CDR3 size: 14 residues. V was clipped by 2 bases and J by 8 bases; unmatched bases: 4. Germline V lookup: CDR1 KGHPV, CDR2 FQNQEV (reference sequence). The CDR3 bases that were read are TGTGCCAGCAGTCTGAGGACAGGGGTGACTGAGCAGTTC. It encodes CASSLRTGVTEQF. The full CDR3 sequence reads CASSLRTGVTEQFF.

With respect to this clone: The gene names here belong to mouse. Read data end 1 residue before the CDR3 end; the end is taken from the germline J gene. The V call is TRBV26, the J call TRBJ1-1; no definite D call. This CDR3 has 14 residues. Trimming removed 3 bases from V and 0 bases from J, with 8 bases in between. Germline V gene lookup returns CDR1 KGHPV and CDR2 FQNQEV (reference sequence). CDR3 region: CASSLDASNTEVFF. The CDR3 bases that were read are TGTGCCAGCAGTCTCGACGCATCAAACACAGAAGTCTTC. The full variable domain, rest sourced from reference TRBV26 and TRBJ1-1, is NSKVIQTPRYLVKGQGQKAKMRCIPEKGHPVVFWYQQNKNNEFKFLINFQNQEVLQQIDMTEKRFSAECPSNSPCSLEIQSSEAGDSALYLCASSLDASNTEVFFGKGTRLTVV.

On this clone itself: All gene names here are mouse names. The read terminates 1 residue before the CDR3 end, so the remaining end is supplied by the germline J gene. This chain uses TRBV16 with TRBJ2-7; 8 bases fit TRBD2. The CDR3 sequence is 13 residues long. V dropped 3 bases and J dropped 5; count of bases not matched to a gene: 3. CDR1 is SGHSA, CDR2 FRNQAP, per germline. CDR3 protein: CASSLGGLDEQYF. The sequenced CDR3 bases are TGTGCAAGCAGCTTGGGGGGGCTCGATGAACAGTAC.

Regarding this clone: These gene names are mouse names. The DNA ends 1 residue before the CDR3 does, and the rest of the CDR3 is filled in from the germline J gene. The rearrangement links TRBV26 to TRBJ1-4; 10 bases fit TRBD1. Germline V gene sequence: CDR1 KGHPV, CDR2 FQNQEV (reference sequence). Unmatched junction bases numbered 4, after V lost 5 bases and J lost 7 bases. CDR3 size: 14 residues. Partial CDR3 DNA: TGTGCCAGCAGTGGGACAGGGGCGGGCGAAAGATTATTT. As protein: CASSGTGAGERLF. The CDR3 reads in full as CASSGTGAGERLFF.

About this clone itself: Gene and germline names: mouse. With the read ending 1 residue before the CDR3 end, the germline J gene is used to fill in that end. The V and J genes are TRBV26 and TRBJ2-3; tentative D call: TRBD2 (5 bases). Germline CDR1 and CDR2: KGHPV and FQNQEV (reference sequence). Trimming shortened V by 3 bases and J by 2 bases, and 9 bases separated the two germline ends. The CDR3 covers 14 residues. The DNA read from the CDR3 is TGTGCCAGCAGTCTTCGGACTTTTGCAGAAACGCTGTAT. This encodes CASSLRTFAETLY. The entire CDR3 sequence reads CASSLRTFAETLYF.

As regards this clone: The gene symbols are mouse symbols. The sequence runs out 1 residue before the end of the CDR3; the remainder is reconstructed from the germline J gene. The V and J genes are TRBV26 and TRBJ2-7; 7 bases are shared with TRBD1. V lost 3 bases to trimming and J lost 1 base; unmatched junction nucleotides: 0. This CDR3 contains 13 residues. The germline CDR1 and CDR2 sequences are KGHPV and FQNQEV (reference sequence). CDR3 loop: CASSLQGSYEQYF. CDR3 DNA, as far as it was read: TGTGCCAGCAGTCTACAGGGGTCCTATGAACAGTAC.

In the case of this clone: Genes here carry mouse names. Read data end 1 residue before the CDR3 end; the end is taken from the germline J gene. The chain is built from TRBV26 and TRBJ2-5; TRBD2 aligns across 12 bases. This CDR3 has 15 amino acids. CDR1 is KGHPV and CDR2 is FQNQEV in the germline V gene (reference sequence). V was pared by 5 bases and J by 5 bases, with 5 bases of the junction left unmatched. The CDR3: CASSRLGGRGDTQYF. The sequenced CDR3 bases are TGTGCCAGCAGTAGACTGGGGGGGCGCGGAGACACCCAGTAC.

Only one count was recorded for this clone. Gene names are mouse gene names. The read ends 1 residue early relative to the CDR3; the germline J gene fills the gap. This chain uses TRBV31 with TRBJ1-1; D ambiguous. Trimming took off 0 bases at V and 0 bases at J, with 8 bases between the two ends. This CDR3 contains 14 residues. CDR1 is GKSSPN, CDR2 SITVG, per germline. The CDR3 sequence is CAWSLVQANTEVFF. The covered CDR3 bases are TGTGCCTGGAGTCTAGTACAAGCAAACACAGAAGTCTTC.

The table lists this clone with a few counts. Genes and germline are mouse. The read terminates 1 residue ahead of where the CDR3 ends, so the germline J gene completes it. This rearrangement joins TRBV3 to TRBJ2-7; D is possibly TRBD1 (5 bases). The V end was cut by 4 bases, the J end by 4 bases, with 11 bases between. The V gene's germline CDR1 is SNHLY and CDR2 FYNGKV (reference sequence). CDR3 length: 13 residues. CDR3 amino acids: CASSWSDKYEQYF. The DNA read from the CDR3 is TGTGCCAGCAGCTGGTCGGACAAATATGAACAGTAC. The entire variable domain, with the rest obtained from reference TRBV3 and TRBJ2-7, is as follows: GPKVLQIPSHQIIDMGQMVTLNCDPVSNHLYFYWYKQILGQQMEFLVNFYNGKVMEKSKLFKDQFSVERPDGSYFTLKIQPTALEDSAVYFCASSWSDKYEQYFGPGTRLTVL.

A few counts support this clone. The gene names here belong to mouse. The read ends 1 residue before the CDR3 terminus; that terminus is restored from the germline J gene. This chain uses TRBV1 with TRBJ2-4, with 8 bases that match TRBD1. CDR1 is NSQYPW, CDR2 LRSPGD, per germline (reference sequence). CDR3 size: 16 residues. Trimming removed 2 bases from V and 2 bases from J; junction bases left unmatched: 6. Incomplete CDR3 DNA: TGCACCTGCAGTGCACAGGGGGCGCTGATTCAAAACACCTTGTAC. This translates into CTCSAQGALIQNTLY. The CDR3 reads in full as CTCSAQGALIQNTLYF. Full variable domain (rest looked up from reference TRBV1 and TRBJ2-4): VTLLEQNPRWRLVPRGQAVNLRCILKNSQYPWMSWYQQDLQKQLQWLFTLRSPGDKEVKSLPGADYLATRVTDTELRLQVANMSQGRTLYCTCSAQGALIQNTLYFGAGTRLSVL.

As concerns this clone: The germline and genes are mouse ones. The CDR3 spells CSSSQASGNTLYF. The covered CDR3 bases are TGCTCCAGCAGTCAGGCATCTGGAAATACGCTCTAT. V gene TRBV23 combines with J gene TRBJ1-3. The read falls 1 residue short of the CDR3 end, and the missing part is taken from the germline J gene. Germline assignment: CDR1 KGHTA and CDR2 FQNQQP. This CDR3 is built from 13 residues.

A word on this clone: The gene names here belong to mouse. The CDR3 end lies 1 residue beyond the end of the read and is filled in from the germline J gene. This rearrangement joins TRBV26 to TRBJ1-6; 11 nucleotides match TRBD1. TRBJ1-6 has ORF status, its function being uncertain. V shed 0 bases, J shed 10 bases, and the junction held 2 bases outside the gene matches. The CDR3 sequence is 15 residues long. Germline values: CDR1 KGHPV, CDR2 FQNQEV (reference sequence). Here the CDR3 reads CASSLSGTGGSPLYF. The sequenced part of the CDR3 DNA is TGTGCCAGCAGTCTGTCTGGGACAGGGGGATCGCCCCTCTAC.

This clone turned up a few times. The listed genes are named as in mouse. CDR3 protein: CASSLRTGGARGQDTQYF. CDR3 DNA (partial): TGTGCTAGCAGTTTAAGGACTGGGGGGGCGCGGGGCCAAGACACCCAGTAC. The V gene is TRBV29, the J gene TRBJ2-5; 13 bases are shared with TRBD2. The CDR3 is cut off 1 residue early in the read; its end comes from the germline J gene. CDR3 length: 18 amino acids. J was trimmed by 2 bases and V by 2 bases; bases with no gene match: 7. From germline, CDR1 is MSHET and CDR2 SYDVDS.

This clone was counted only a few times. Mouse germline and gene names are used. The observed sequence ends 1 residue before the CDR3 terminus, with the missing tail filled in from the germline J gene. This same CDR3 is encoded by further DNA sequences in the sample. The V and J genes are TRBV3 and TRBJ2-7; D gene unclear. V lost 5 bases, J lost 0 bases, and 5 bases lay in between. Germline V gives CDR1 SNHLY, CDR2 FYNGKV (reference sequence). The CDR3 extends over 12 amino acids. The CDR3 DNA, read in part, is TGTGCCAGCAGCCCGAGCTCCTATGAACAGTAC. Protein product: CASSPSSYEQY. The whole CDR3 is CASSPSSYEQYF.

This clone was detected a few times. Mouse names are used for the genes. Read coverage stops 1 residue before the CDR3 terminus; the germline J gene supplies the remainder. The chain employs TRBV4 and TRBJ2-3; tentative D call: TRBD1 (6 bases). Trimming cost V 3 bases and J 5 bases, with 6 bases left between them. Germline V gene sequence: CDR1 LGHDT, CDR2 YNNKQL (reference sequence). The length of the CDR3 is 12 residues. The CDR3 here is CASSYRGETLYF. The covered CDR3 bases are TGTGCCAGCAGCTACAGGGGAGAAACGCTGTAT.

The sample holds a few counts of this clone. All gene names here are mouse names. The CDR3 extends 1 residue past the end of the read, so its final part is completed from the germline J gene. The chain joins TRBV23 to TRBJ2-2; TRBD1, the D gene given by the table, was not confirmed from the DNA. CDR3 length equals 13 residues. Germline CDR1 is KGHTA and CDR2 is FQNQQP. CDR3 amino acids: CSSRNVGTGQLYF. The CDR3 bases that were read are TGCTCCAGCAGGAATGTAGGCACCGGGCAGCTCTAC. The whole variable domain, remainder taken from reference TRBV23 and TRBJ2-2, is DAAVTQKPRYLIKMKGQEAEMKCIPEKGHTAVFWYQQKQSKELKFLIYFQNQQPLDQIDMVKERFSAVCPSSSLCSLGIRTCEAEDSALYLCSSRNVGTGQLYFGEGSKLTVL.

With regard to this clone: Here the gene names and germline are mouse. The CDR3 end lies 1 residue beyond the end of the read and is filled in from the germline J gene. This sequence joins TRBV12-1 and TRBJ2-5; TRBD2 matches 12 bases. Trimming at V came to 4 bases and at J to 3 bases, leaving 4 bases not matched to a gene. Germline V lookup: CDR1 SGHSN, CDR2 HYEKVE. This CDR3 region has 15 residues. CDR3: CASSPDWGGQDTQYF. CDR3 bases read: TGTGCCAGCTCCCCGGACTGGGGGGGACAAGACACCCAGTAC.

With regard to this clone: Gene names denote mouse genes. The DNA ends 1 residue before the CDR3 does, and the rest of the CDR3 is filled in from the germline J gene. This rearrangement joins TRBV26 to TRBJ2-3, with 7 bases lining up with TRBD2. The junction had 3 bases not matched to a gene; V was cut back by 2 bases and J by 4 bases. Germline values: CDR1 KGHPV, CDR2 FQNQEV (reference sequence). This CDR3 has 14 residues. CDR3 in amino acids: CASSLSWGTETLYF. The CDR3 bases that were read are TGTGCCAGCAGTCTGAGCTGGGGGACAGAAACGCTGTAT.

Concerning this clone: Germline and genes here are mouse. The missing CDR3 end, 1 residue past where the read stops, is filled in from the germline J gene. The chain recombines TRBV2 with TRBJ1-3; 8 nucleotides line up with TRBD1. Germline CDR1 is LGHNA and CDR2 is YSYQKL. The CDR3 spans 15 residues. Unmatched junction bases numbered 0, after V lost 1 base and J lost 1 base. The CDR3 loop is CASSQGTGSGNTLYF. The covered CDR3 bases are TGTGCCAGCAGCCAAGGGACAGGGTCTGGAAATACGCTCTAT.

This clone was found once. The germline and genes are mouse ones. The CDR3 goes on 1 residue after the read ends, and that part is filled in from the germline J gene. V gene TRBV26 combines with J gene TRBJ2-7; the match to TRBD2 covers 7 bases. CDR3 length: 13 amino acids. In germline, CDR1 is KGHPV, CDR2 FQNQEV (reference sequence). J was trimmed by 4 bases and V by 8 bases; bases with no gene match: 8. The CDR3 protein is CASSLDWVYEQYF. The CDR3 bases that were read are TGTGCCAGCTCTCTCGACTGGGTTTATGAACAGTAC.